This record concerns one T cell receptor beta chain sequence. Its specificity is unknown. The data belong to a study of beta chain features in type 1 diabetes. Study-wide findings and caveats: Within the patient group, naive, central memory and Treg TCRB repertoires appeared more similar to each other than within healthy donors.

V gave up 4 bases and J gave up 0 bases, with 9 bases separating them. Germline assignment: CDR1 SQVTM and CDR2 ANQGSEA. The CDR3 length is 13 residues. Since all of the isolated RNA was reverse transcribed, expressed TCRB transcripts were what got sequenced. Assay: immunoSEQ multiplex PCR; the TCRdb copy retains only in-frame clones and omits some. Of more than 150,000 clones in the sample, 11% are singletons; the top ten hold about 2.1%. This receptor was obtained from a man aged 18 to 30 in good health. This chain joins TRBV29-1 and TRBJ1-1; no clear D gene. Sequencing was done on a sample of central memory CD4+ T cells from blood. The chain's CDR3 is CSVVVQLNTEAFF. CDR3 in DNA: TGCAGCGTTGTAGTCCAGCTGAACACTGAAGCTTTCTTT.